This T cell receptor (beta chain) was sequenced for a study of T-cell memory formation after mild COVID-19. MiXCR, run by TCRdb on the 5' RACE reads, gives a single entry per CDR3 protein. The sample contains approximately 500,000 distinct CDR3 sequences, about 23% of which appear only once. The V end lost 8 bases, the J end lost 8 bases, and 21 bases lay between the germline ends. The CDR3 covers 13 residues. Germline V lookup: CDR1 SQVTM, CDR2 ANQGSEA. Sequencing was done on a sample of PBMCs or a T cell subset sorted from them (not recorded which). This receptor was obtained from an adult woman who had mild COVID-19 (a few samples of this study predate the infection). Cell type and time point are not known. The rearrangement uses TRBV29-1 and TRBJ1-2, with unresolved D. The CDR3 protein is CSSRASSDLGYTF. In DNA, the CDR3 is TGCAGCAGCCGGGCCTCCTCCGATCTCGGCTACACCTTC.